Sequencing of this T cell receptor (beta chain) was carried out in a study of blood T cell repertoires in COVID-19. Study-level information: Some COVID-19 samples were acute and others convalescent; all came from the United States, Italy and Spain. In each case, the material was cDNA or gDNA derived from T cells, B-cell-depleted T cells, or PBMCs.

The junction had 8 bases not matched to a gene; V was cut back by 5 bases and J by 0 bases. This CDR3 has 17 amino acids. Germline V gene lookup returns CDR1 MNHEY and CDR2 SMNVEV (reference sequence). Original data processing: Nucleated cell counts were estimated from reference gene primer amplification. Profiled with immunoSEQ multiplex PCR; TCRdb holds only in-frame clones, not every one. The V and J calls and clone size were taken over from that table, and D and trimming were inferred from the DNA. The sample contains roughly 40,000 clones, under 85% of which appear only once. Sequenced: peripheral blood. This clonotype originated in a woman over 75 with acute or convalescent COVID-19. The chain employs TRBV27 and TRBJ2-1; TRBD1 matches at 9 bases. CDR3 amino acids: CASSHLQTGGSYNEQFF. The CDR3 coding sequence is TGTGCCAGCAGTCACCTCCAGACAGGGGGCTCCTACAATGAGCAGTTCTTC.